These 21 T cell receptor beta chains share one sample of origin, sequenced in a study of human T cells and chemical hapten exposure. TCRdb passed the RACE reads through MiXCR, listing each CDR3 protein once. The table has tens of thousands of distinct CDR3 sequences, about 10% seen once; the top ten hold roughly 4.2%. The time point was: patch test 1, 2 weeks after DPC sensitization. The treatment denotes: therapeutic diphenylcyclopropenone sensitization with weekly scalp DPC. This sample comprised whole blood, obtained in connection with sensitization to the hapten diphenylcyclopropenone (DPC). All receptors come from a woman between 45 and 65 years old with alopecia areata. Some clones in this sample may be carry-over from other donors' samples.

This clonotype was seen more than once but under ten times. The rearrangement links TRBV20-1 to TRBJ1-5; the D gene is possibly TRBD1 (6 bases). CDR1 is DFQATT and CDR2 is SNEGSKA in the germline V gene (reference sequence). This CDR3 has 13 residues. V gave up 1 base and J gave up 8 bases, with 12 bases separating them. CDR3 coding DNA: TGCAGTGCTAGAGTAGGGGGAATTGAGCCCCAGCATTTT. Residues: CSARVGGIEPQHF.

There are many counts of this clonotype. The rearrangement joins TRBV28 to TRBJ2-7; 9 nucleotides line up with TRBD2. The CDR3 consists of 16 residues. V shed 6 bases, J shed 5 bases, and the junction held 14 bases outside the gene matches. Looked up from germline, CDR1 is MDHEN and CDR2 is SYDVKM. The chain's CDR3 is CASSPTNSGRRDEQYF. The CDR3 region has the DNA TGTGCCAGCAGCCCAACGAATAGCGGGAGAAGGGACGAGCAGTACTTC.

This clonotype came up a few times. This chain joins TRBV11-2 and TRBJ2-1; 11 bases match TRBD2. The junction had 4 bases not matched to a gene; V was cut back by 2 bases and J by 7 bases. Germline CDR1 is SGHAT and CDR2 is FQNNGV. The CDR3 contains 15 residues. The CDR3 DNA follows: TGTGCCAGCAGCTTAATTAGCGGGAGGGATAATGAGCAGTTCTTC. Its translation: CASSLISGRDNEQFF.

This clonotype has a count of ten or more. This sequence joins TRBV6-2 or TRBV6-3 and TRBJ1-2; 7 bases match TRBD1. V lost 2 bases, J lost 4 bases, and 4 bases stayed unmatched. The CDR3 is made up of 14 amino acids. Germline V gene sequence: CDR1 MNHEY, CDR2 SVGEGT. The DNA of the CDR3 is TGTGCCAGCAGTTACGACAGGGCGTCCTATGGCTACACCTTC. Its translation: CASSYDRASYGYTF.

In its sample, this clonotype was seen a few times. The chain recombines TRBV28 with TRBJ2-5; TRBD1 aligns across 7 bases. J lost 4 bases, V lost 3 bases, and 8 bases had no gene match. The CDR3 covers 15 residues. Germline CDR1 reads MDHEN; CDR2 reads SYDVKM. DNA of the CDR3: TGTGCCAGCAGTTTTCAAGTGACAGGGCTAGAGACCCAGTACTTC. It is translated as CASSFQVTGLETQYF. Supplemented by reference TRBV28 and TRBJ2-5, the full variable domain reads DVKVTQSSRYLVKRTGEKVFLECVQDMDHENMFWYRQDPGLGLRLIYFSYDVKMKEKGDIPEGYSVSREKKERFSLILESASTNQTSMYLCASSFQVTGLETQYFGPGTRLLVL.

The chain has TRBV30 and TRBJ2-3, with 10 bases fitting TRBD2. The CDR3 runs 17 residues. J was trimmed by 2 bases and V by 0 bases; bases with no gene match: 8. Germline CDR1 GTSNPN, CDR2 SVGIG (reference sequence). This CDR3 is CAWSVVSGRASTDTQYF. CDR3 nucleotides: TGTGCCTGGAGTGTGGTGAGCGGGAGGGCTTCCACAGATACGCAGTATTTT.

This clonotype was recorded many times. The genes are TRBV27 and TRBJ2-7; 9 positions agree with TRBD2. The trim removed 5 bases at V and 2 bases at J, leaving 7 bases unmatched. Per the germline V gene, CDR1 is MNHEY and CDR2 is SMNVEV (reference sequence). The CDR3 spans 15 residues. CDR3 sequence reads: CASSPTSGGPYEQYF. The DNA for the CDR3 is TGTGCCAGCAGTCCGACTAGCGGAGGCCCCTACGAGCAGTACTTC.

This clonotype has ten or more counts. The rearrangement joins TRBV7-9 to TRBJ1-1; D gene uncertain. CDR1 is SEHNR and CDR2 is FQNEAQ in the germline V gene (reference sequence). The CDR3 has 13 residues. Trimming pared 5 bases from V and 2 bases from J, leaving 9 bases between. The CDR3 coding sequence is TGTGCCAGCAGCCAGTGGGTAAACACTGAAGCTTTCTTT. Its translation: CASSQWVNTEAFF.

In its sample, this clonotype was seen a few times. The rearrangement uses TRBV18 and TRBJ1-5; D is uncertain. CDR3 length equals 16 residues. V was clipped by 2 bases and J by 3 bases, with 14 bases between them. The germline V gene encodes CDR1 KGHSH and CDR2 LQKENI. This CDR3 reads CASSPRGGIDNQPQHF. The CDR3 bases are TGTGCCAGCTCACCAAGAGGAGGGATTGACAATCAGCCCCAGCATTTT.

This clonotype has only a few counts. The chain is built from TRBV2 and TRBJ2-7; 7 nucleotides agree with TRBD1. There are 11 residues in the CDR3. The ends lost 7 bases at V and 6 bases at J; junction bases unmatched: 3. CDR1 is SNHLY and CDR2 is FYNNEI in the germline V gene. CDR3: CASTTGSEQYF. The DNA of the CDR3 is TGTGCCAGCACGACAGGGAGCGAGCAGTACTTC.

This clonotype was counted between two and nine times. The chain links TRBV9 to TRBJ2-5; possibly TRBD1 or TRBD2 for D (5 bases each). Deletions cut 4 bases from V and 4 bases from J, with 14 bases between. The V gene's germline CDR1 is SGDLS and CDR2 YYNGEE. CDR3 length equals 14 residues. CDR3 region: CASSPRGERETQYF. As DNA, the CDR3 is TGTGCCAGCAGCCCCCGAGGGGAACGAGAGACCCAGTACTTC.

The chain uses TRBV12-3 or TRBV12-4 and TRBJ2-1; possibly TRBD2 for D (5 bases). The CDR3 length is 12 residues. The germline V and J ends were trimmed by 6 bases and 5 bases, with 8 bases remaining between them. CDR3 region: CASRRLHNEQFF. In nucleotides, the CDR3 is TGTGCCAGCAGGCGACTACACAATGAGCAGTTCTTC.

Turning to this clonotype: A single base separates this from a much larger clone, so it may be a read error. V usage is TRBV4-1 and J usage is TRBJ1-3; no clear D gene. Germline-derived CDR1 and CDR2 are MGHRA and YSYEKL. The CDR3 spans 13 residues. This CDR3 reads CAGSQDVPNTIYF. The CDR3 nucleotides read TGCGCCGGCAGCCAAGATGTCCCAAACACCATATATTTT.

This clonotype was recorded at least ten times. V and J are TRBV20-1 and TRBJ1-5; D is uncertain. With 0 bases removed from V and 0 bases from J, the gap between germline ends came to 6 bases. CDR3 length: 14 residues. Germline V gene lookup returns CDR1 DFQATT and CDR2 SNEGSKA (reference sequence). DNA for the CDR3: TGCAGTGCTAGAGATCCAAATAGCAATCAGCCCCAGCATTTT. Translating gives CSARDPNSNQPQHF.

A few counts support this clonotype. This chain uses TRBV3-2 with TRBJ2-7. TRBV3-2 is marked as a pseudogene. The CDR3 loop spans 19 amino acids. This CDR3 reads CASSQDNGRQPTYSYEQYF. The CDR3 DNA sequence: TGTGCCAGCAGCCAAGATAATGGAAGGCAGCCGACTTACTCCTACGAGCAGTACTTC.

The chain carries TRBV7-9 and TRBJ1-1; 7 bases map to TRBD1. From germline, CDR1 is SEHNR and CDR2 FQNEAQ (reference sequence). CDR3 size: 15 residues. J was trimmed by 3 bases and V by 2 bases; bases with no gene match: 6. The CDR3: CASSLSGGVDTEAFF. CDR3 coding DNA: TGTGCCAGCAGCTTATCAGGGGGAGTGGACACTGAAGCTTTCTTT.

This clonotype was recorded many times. The CDR3 region has the DNA TGTGCCAGTAGTCCCGGGACCGGAGCCAAAAACATTCAGTACTTC. Protein product: CASSPGTGAKNIQYF. The chain links TRBV19 to TRBJ2-4, with D perhaps TRBD1 or TRBD2 (5 bases each). Deletions cut 5 bases from V and 0 bases from J, with 11 bases between. Germline V lookup: CDR1 LNHDA, CDR2 SQIVND (reference sequence). This CDR3 is 15 amino acids long.

The table lists this clonotype with a few counts. This sequence joins TRBV7-9 and TRBJ2-7; a possible D gene is TRBD2 (6 bases). V lost 2 bases and J lost 4, with 15 bases in between. This CDR3 comprises 15 residues. CDR1 and CDR2 (germline): SEHNR, FQNEAQ (reference sequence). The CDR3 DNA is TGTGCCAGCAGCTTAAATGGTCTAGCGAGGTACGAGCAGTACTTC. Translating gives CASSLNGLARYEQYF.

The sample holds a few counts of this clonotype. The V gene is TRBV7-9, the J gene TRBJ2-1, with D possibly matching TRBD2 (6 bases). Germline V CDR1 and CDR2: SEHNR, FQNEAQ (reference sequence). Trimming took 5 bases from V and 5 from J, leaving 10 bases between them. The CDR3 contains 13 residues. The DNA of the CDR3 is TGTGCCAGCAGCCGCGGGACCGACAATGAGCAGTTCTTC. This codes for CASSRGTDNEQFF. The full variable domain, its missing parts supplied by reference TRBV7-9 and TRBJ2-1, is DTGVSQNPRHKITKRGQNVTFRCDPISEHNRLYWYRQTLGQGPEFLTYFQNEAQLEKSRLLSDRFSAERPKGSFSTLEIQRTEQGDSAMYLCASSRGTDNEQFFGPGTRLTVL.

This clonotype was recorded at least ten times. The chain uses TRBV18 and TRBJ1-4; possibly TRBD1 for D (5 bases). The CDR3 is made up of 15 amino acids. Trimming removed 1 base at V and 6 bases at J, with 12 bases between. CDR1 and CDR2 from the germline V gene are KGHSH and LQKENI. The CDR3 reads CASSPRKGSDEKLFF. In nucleotides, the CDR3 is TGTGCCAGCTCACCACGAAAGGGGAGTGATGAAAAACTGTTTTTT. The entire variable domain, with the rest obtained from reference TRBV18 and TRBJ1-4, is as follows: NAGVMQNPRHLVRRRGQEARLRCSPMKGHSHVYWYRQLPEEGLKFMVYLQKENIIDESGMPKERFSAEFPKEGPSILRIQQVVRGDSAAYFCASSPRKGSDEKLFFGSGTQLSVL.

This clonotype was detected a few times. This chain joins TRBV20-1 and TRBJ1-5; possibly TRBD1 for D (6 bases). Germline V CDR1 and CDR2: DFQATT, SNEGSKA (reference sequence). Trimming pared 0 bases from V and 6 bases from J, leaving 12 bases between. The CDR3 sequence is 14 residues long. CDR3 bases: TGCAGTGCTAGAGAAGTGGTAGGGGGTCAGCCCCAGCATTTT. As protein: CSAREVVGGQPQHF.